The text below deals with one T cell receptor beta chain. Libraries were prepared by immunoSEQ multiplex PCR; TCRdb keeps only in-frame clonotypes and omits some of them. Of around 15,000 clones detected, roughly four fifths appear once; the ten largest clones hold around a fifth. This entry is derived from a study of blood T cell repertoires in COVID-19. Input material: peripheral blood. This TCR came from a man aged 80 or over with active COVID-19.

The CDR3: CASTPTSGRYNEQFF. DNA for the CDR3: TGTGCCAGTACACCGACTAGCGGGCGCTACAATGAGCAGTTCTTC. The V gene is TRBV19, the J gene TRBJ2-1; 10 nucleotides agree with TRBD2. The V gene's germline CDR1 is LNHDA and CDR2 SQIVND (reference sequence). There are 15 residues in the CDR3. Unmatched junction bases numbered 6, after V lost 7 bases and J lost 3 bases.